A selection of T cell receptor beta chains follows, all from one sample in a study of blood T cell repertoires in COVID-19. Generated by immunoSEQ multiplex PCR, the TCRdb table keeps only in-frame clones and is missing some. This sample has roughly 240,000 clones, with roughly 80% found just once. Sequencing was performed on peripheral blood. Every receptor here comes from a woman aged 70 to 79 with acute or convalescent COVID-19. Each CDR3 is given with its conserved first and last residue. The order of the fields is J gene, clone size, V gene, D gene, CDR3 protein, CDR3 DNA. A D gene is named only where the DNA matches it firmly. Not every row has a clone size; where given, it reads once, few, many or a size class.

>TRBJ2-5|-|TRBV5-4|TRBD2
CASGQSGVQETQYF
TGTGCCAGCGGCCAGAGCGGGGTACAAGAGACCCAGTACTTC
>TRBJ1-1|-|TRBV6-1|-
CASSEAYGTEAFF
TGTGCCAGCAGTGAAGCGTACGGCACTGAAGCTTTCTTT
>TRBJ1-1|-|TRBV5-1|-
CASSLLGGNTEAFF
TGCGCCAGCAGCTTGCTGGGGGGGAACACTGAAGCTTTCTTT
>TRBJ1-1|many|TRBV5-1|-
CASSLARENTEAFF
TGCGCCAGCAGCTTGGCCAGGGAAAACACTGAAGCTTTCTTT
>TRBJ2-7|-|TRBV14|-
CARAPGAPGDRGGDEQYF
TGTGCCAGGGCCCCGGGGGCCCCAGGCGACAGGGGAGGGGACGAGCAGTACTTC
>TRBJ1-5|-|TRBV6-2/TRBV6-3|TRBD1
CASSSKTGGSQKNNQPQHF
TGTGCCAGCAGCTCCAAGACAGGGGGCTCCCAAAAAAACAATCAGCCCCAGCATTTT
>TRBJ1-6|few|TRBV5-1|TRBD1
CAYQGRDRRKAPLNSPLHF
TGCGCCTACCAAGGTCGGGACAGGCGAAAAGCCCCCCTTAATTCACCCCTCCACTTT
>TRBJ2-6|-|TRBV5-1|-
CASSLRESRSGANVLTF
TGCGCCAGCAGCTTAAGGGAGTCCCGTTCTGGGGCCAACGTCCTGACTTTC
>TRBJ1-6|-|TRBV7-8|-
CASSLHQGAYNSPLHF
TGTGCCAGCAGCTTACACCAAGGGGCTTATAATTCACCCCTCCACTTT
>TRBJ2-1|-|TRBV6-1|TRBD2
CASSDPSGGLDEQFF
TGTGCCAGCAGTGATCCTAGCGGGGGTTTGGATGAGCAGTTCTTC
>TRBJ1-2|-|TRBV7-9|-
CASSLGAQRGYGYTF
TGTGCCAGCAGCTTGGGGGCGCAGCGCGGATATGGCTACACCTTC
>TRBJ2-3|-|TRBV18|TRBD2
CASSPQERGVTDTQYF
TGTGCCAGCTCACCACAGGAGCGGGGGGTAACAGATACGCAGTATTTT
>TRBJ1-6|-|TRBV7-9|-
CASSLGAGDNSPLHF
TGTGCCAGCAGCTTAGGTGCAGGGGATAATTCACCCCTCCACTTT
>TRBJ1-1|-|TRBV30|-
CAWSYDSRAEAFF
TGTGCCTGGAGTTATGACAGTAGGGCTGAAGCTTTCTTT
>TRBJ1-1|few|TRBV28|-
CASSFWNTEAFF
TGTGCCAGCAGTTTCTGGAACACTGAAGCTTTCTTT
>TRBJ1-1|once|TRBV29-1|-
CSVKAAGGTEAFF
TGCAGCGTCAAGGCGGCGGGTGGCACTGAAGCTTTCTTT
>TRBJ1-2|-|TRBV4-3|-
CASSQEARREGYTF
TGCGCCAGCAGCCAAGAGGCTAGAAGGGAGGGCTACACCTTC
>TRBJ2-7|-|TRBV10-3|TRBD1
CATRDRGRKPYEQYF
TGTGCCACCCGGGACAGGGGGCGTAAGCCCTACGAGCAGTACTTC
>TRBJ1-2|-|TRBV4-2|TRBD1
CASSQATGVYGYTF
TGTGCCAGCAGCCAAGCAACAGGGGTCTATGGCTACACCTTC
>TRBJ1-1|-|TRBV11-2|-
CASSLVWGRENTEAFF
TGTGCCAGCAGCTTAGTATGGGGTCGGGAGAACACTGAAGCTTTCTTT
>TRBJ2-7|-|TRBV12-3/TRBV12-4|-
CASSNLQGQYF
TGTGCCAGCAGCAACCTTCAGGGGCAGTACTTC
>TRBJ2-1|once|TRBV5-1|TRBD1
CASSRDRAEYNEQFF
TGCGCCAGCAGCCGGGACAGGGCCGAATACAATGAGCAGTTCTTC
>TRBJ1-1|-|TRBV14|-
CASSQGLEGFRSNTEAFF
TGTGCCAGCAGCCAAGGTTTAGAGGGTTTTCGTTCTAACACTGAAGCTTTCTTT
>TRBJ2-1|-|TRBV5-1|TRBD2
CASSSTSGGVNEQFF
TGCGCCAGCAGCTCGACTAGCGGGGGGGTCAATGAGCAGTTCTTC
>TRBJ2-7|-|TRBV6-5|-
CASSRQEPYEQYF
TGTGCCAGCAGCCGACAAGAACCATACGAGCAGTACTTC
>TRBJ2-1|-|TRBV14|TRBD2
CASSRFSTSDYEQFF
TGTGCCAGCAGCCGCTTCTCGACTAGCGATTATGAGCAGTTCTTC
>TRBJ1-2|-|TRBV3-1/TRBV3-2|-
CASSQVPGVDYGYTF
TGTGCCAGCAGCCAAGTACCAGGGGTGGACTATGGCTACACCTTC
>TRBJ2-3|-|TRBV19|-
CASSIVGGLSTDTQYF
TGTGCCAGTAGTATAGTCGGGGGGCTTAGCACAGATACGCAGTATTTT
>TRBJ1-1|-|TRBV6-2/TRBV6-3|TRBD1
CASSPIGDNRGTEAFF
TGTGCCAGCAGTCCGATTGGAGATAACAGGGGCACTGAAGCTTTCTTT
>TRBJ2-7|-|TRBV7-2|-
CASSIPIFGLYEQYF
TGTGCCAGCAGCATCCCGATTTTTGGCCTCTACGAGCAGTACTTC
>TRBJ2-7|-|TRBV11-2|TRBD1
CASSLGQGMTYEQYF
TGTGCCAGCAGCTTAGGACAGGGTATGACTTACGAGCAGTACTTC
>TRBJ2-7|-|TRBV20-1|-
CSALWPYEQYF
TGCAGTGCCCTTTGGCCCTACGAGCAGTACTTC
>TRBJ1-5|-|TRBV30|-
CAWSRQGLPQHF
TGTGCCTGGAGTCGGCAGGGACTGCCCCAGCATTTT
>TRBJ2-7|-|TRBV6-2/TRBV6-3|-
CASSYGTFYEQYF
TGTGCCAGCAGTTACGGGACTTTCTACGAGCAGTACTTC
>TRBJ1-6|-|TRBV3-1/TRBV3-2|TRBD1
CASSVRTGGSPLHF
TGTGCCAGCAGCGTTAGGACAGGCGGTTCACCCCTCCACTTT
>TRBJ1-5|-|TRBV2|-
CASSEQGEVQPQHF
TGTGCCAGCAGTGAACAGGGTGAAGTTCAGCCCCAGCATTTT
>TRBJ1-5|-|TRBV2|-
CASSLDRGNNQPQHF
TGTGCCAGCAGCCTAGACCGGGGGAACAATCAGCCCCAGCATTTT
>TRBJ1-2|-|TRBV28|-
CASSLLGARGYGYTF
TGTGCCAGCAGCTTACTAGGGGCGCGGGGCTATGGCTACACCTTC
>TRBJ1-2|-|TRBV5-1|-
CASSLQGVGYTF
TGCGCCAGCAGCTTACAGGGTGTTGGCTACACCTTC
>TRBJ1-6|-|TRBV27|-
CASTSGYTLLSPLHF
TGTGCCAGCACCTCAGGGTATACACTCCTTTCACCCCTCCACTTT
>TRBJ1-2|-|TRBV12-3/TRBV12-4|-
CASSFTGVVGYTF
TGTGCCAGCAGTTTCACAGGCGTGGTTGGCTACACCTTC
>TRBJ1-2|-|TRBV18|TRBD1
CASSPAGGFGYTF
TGTGCCAGCTCACCAGCAGGGGGCTTTGGCTACACCTTC
>TRBJ2-2|-|TRBV5-4|TRBD1
CASSSQGARTGELFF
TGTGCCAGCAGCAGCCAGGGGGCTCGGACCGGGGAGCTGTTTTTT
>TRBJ1-5|-|TRBV27|-
CASSLSGQSNQPQHF
TGTGCCAGCAGTTTATCCGGACAGAGTAATCAGCCCCAGCATTTT
>TRBJ1-6|-|TRBV13|-
CASSLGSPKGSLHF
TGTGCCAGCAGCTTAGGGTCCCCAAAGGGGTCCCTCCACTTT
>TRBJ1-6|-|TRBV15|-
CATSRLPRGVDSPLHF
TGTGCCACCAGCAGGTTACCGCGAGGAGTTGATTCACCCCTCCACTTT
>TRBJ1-5|-|TRBV6-2/TRBV6-3|-
CASSSGGPQHF
TGTGCCAGCAGTTCCGGGGGGCCCCAGCATTTT
>TRBJ2-1|-|TRBV6-4|TRBD2
CASTLLAGGNEQFF
TGTGCCAGCACCTTACTAGCGGGGGGTAATGAGCAGTTCTTC
>TRBJ2-1|-|TRBV2|TRBD1
CASSAWDRGGEQFF
TGTGCCAGCAGTGCCTGGGACAGGGGAGGTGAGCAGTTCTTC
>TRBJ1-5|-|TRBV7-2|-
CASSLSYGSNQPQHF
TGTGCCAGCAGCTTATCTTACGGTAGCAATCAGCCCCAGCATTTT
>TRBJ1-6|-|TRBV12-3/TRBV12-4|TRBD1
CASSLRQGIPLHF
TGTGCCAGCAGTTTACGACAGGGGATACCCCTCCACTTT
>TRBJ2-7|-|TRBV29-1|-
CSVEDTGEREQYF
TGCAGCGTTGAAGATACCGGGGAGCGGGAGCAGTACTTC
>TRBJ1-2|-|TRBV3-1/TRBV3-2|TRBD1
CASSEAGQGYYGYTF
TGTGCCAGCAGCGAAGCGGGACAGGGGTACTATGGCTACACCTTC
>TRBJ2-7|-|TRBV10-2|TRBD2
CASSELAGGLGHF
TGCGCCAGCAGTGAACTAGCGGGGGGCCTCGGTCACTTC
>TRBJ1-5|-|TRBV4-1|TRBD1
CASSLMGQGNQPQHF
TGCGCCAGCAGCCTGATGGGACAGGGTAATCAGCCCCAGCATTTT